This entry lists 19 T cell receptor beta chains sequenced from one sample in a study of T-cell memory formation after mild COVID-19. TCRdb re-called the 5' RACE reads with MiXCR, one entry per CDR3 protein. The sample yields 400,000 or so distinct CDR3 sequences, around 20% seen once. The sample taken for sequencing was PBMCs or a T cell subset sorted from them (not recorded which). All receptors derive from an adult woman who had mild COVID-19 (a few samples of this study predate the infection). Cell type and time point are not known.

This chain uses TRBV20-1 with TRBJ2-1; 7 nucleotides match TRBD1. Germline CDR1 and CDR2: DFQATT and SNEGSKA (reference sequence). CDR3 length: 15 residues. V dropped 0 bases and J dropped 3; count of bases not matched to a gene: 5. The CDR3 sequence is CSARDPQGDYNEQFF. As DNA, the CDR3 is TGCAGTGCTAGAGACCCCCAGGGGGACTACAATGAGCAGTTCTTC.

The V and J genes are TRBV11-2 and TRBJ1-5; D uncertain. V lost 2 bases and J 5 bases, leaving 7 bases between the germline ends. CDR3 size: 13 residues. Germline-derived CDR1 and CDR2 are SGHAT and FQNNGV. The CDR3, as DNA: TGTGCCAGCAGCTTAATGTGGGATCAGCCCCAGCATTTT. It specifies CASSLMWDQPQHF.

Points on this clonotype: This CDR3 is missing its conserved last phenylalanine or tryptophan, likely due to a read error. No DNA is shown, since the ends of the CDR3 on it are uncertain; the CDR3 is the one TCRdb lists. This sequence joins TRBV15 and TRBJ2-7; whether TRBD2, the table's D call, matches the DNA was not checked. Germline CDR1 is LNHNV and CDR2 is YYDKDF (reference sequence). The CDR3 is 8 amino acids long, termini counted. The CDR3: CATSSEGL.

Only a few counts were recorded for this clonotype. The chain has TRBV7-9 and TRBJ2-5; D is undetermined. The CDR3 extends over 13 amino acids. The germline gives CDR1 SEHNR, CDR2 FQNEAQ (reference sequence). V was trimmed by 4 bases and J by 5 bases, leaving 11 bases between them. The CDR3 sequence is CASSSSIWETQYF. The CDR3 DNA reads TGTGCCAGCAGCTCCAGTATTTGGGAGACCCAGTACTTC.

J is TRBJ1-1 and V is TRBV7-9; 9 bases agree with TRBD1. Losses at the gene ends were 3 bases for V and 5 bases for J; bases not matched to a gene: 10. The CDR3 extends over 16 amino acids. Germline assignment: CDR1 SEHNR and CDR2 FQNEAQ (reference sequence). CDR3 protein: CASSFSGDRDETEAFF. The CDR3 nucleotides are TGTGCCAGCAGCTTCTCCGGGGACAGGGATGAAACTGAAGCTTTCTTT.

This chain links TRBV7-6 with TRBJ1-5; 8 bases are shared with TRBD1. V lost 5 bases and J lost 5; bases outside the gene matches: 5. CDR1 SGHVS and CDR2 FNYEAQ come from the germline V gene. This CDR3 has 14 amino acids. CDR3 DNA: TGTGCCAGCAGCGCGGACAGGGAAGATCAGCCCCAGCATTTT. This gives the protein CASSADREDQPQHF.

In its sample, this clonotype was seen a few times. The V gene is TRBV29-1, the J gene TRBJ2-5; TRBD2 might be the D (7 bases). V lost 0 bases to trimming and J lost 5 bases, with 13 bases between them. CDR1 and CDR2 (germline): SQVTM, ANQGSEA. This CDR3 has 14 amino acids. CDR3 loop: CSVEDTGREETQYF. CDR3 bases: TGCAGCGTTGAAGATACAGGGCGGGAGGAGACCCAGTACTTC.

The chain links TRBV3-1 to TRBJ2-1; 8 positions agree with TRBD2. The CDR3 sequence is 15 residues long. V was clipped by 4 bases and J by 6 bases; unmatched bases: 8. CDR1 is LGHDT and CDR2 is YNNKEL in the germline V gene (reference sequence). This chain's CDR3 is CASSPTKAGVNEQFF. DNA of the CDR3: TGTGCCAGCAGCCCCACAAAAGCGGGGGTCAATGAGCAGTTCTTC.

This chain joins TRBV11-2 and TRBJ2-7; a weak D match, TRBD2 (5 bases). The CDR3 is made up of 15 amino acids. Germline CDR1 and CDR2: SGHAT and FQNNGV. V gave up 3 bases and J gave up 0 bases, with 12 bases separating them. The CDR3 spells CASSFRPGVSYEQYF. CDR3 sequence (DNA): TGTGCCAGCAGCTTCAGGCCCGGGGTCTCCTACGAGCAGTACTTC.

The chain employs TRBV15 and TRBJ2-1, with 15 bases matching TRBD2. The CDR3 covers 15 residues. Trimming cost V 2 bases and J 12 bases; bases outside gene matches: 5. Per the germline V gene, CDR1 is LNHNV and CDR2 is YYDKDF (reference sequence). CDR3 region: CATSRTGTSGGLQFF. The CDR3 DNA is TGTGCCACCAGCAGAACCGGGACTAGCGGGGGGTTGCAGTTCTTC.

This clonotype was counted a few times. Here the CDR3 reads CAWSSSGRTEAFF. CDR3 nucleotide sequence: TGTGCCTGGTCCTCTTCAGGACGCACTGAAGCTTTCTTT. The chain has TRBV30 and TRBJ1-1, with no clear D. Trimming cost V 5 bases and J 4 bases, with 14 bases left between them. This CDR3 region has 13 residues. Germline assignment: CDR1 GTSNPN and CDR2 SVGIG (reference sequence).

The table lists this clonotype with a few counts. This rearrangement joins TRBV18 to TRBJ2-1; D gene uncertain. CDR1 and CDR2 (germline): KGHSH, LQKENI. The CDR3 extends over 16 amino acids. V gave up 0 bases and J gave up 0 bases, with 9 bases separating them. CDR3 protein: CASSPPFLSSYNEQFF. CDR3 nucleotide sequence: TGTGCCAGCTCACCACCGTTCCTCAGCTCCTACAATGAGCAGTTCTTC.

This clonotype was seen only a few times. The CDR3 nucleotides read TGTGCCAGCACGGGAAAGTATCGGGGTATGAACACTGAAGCTTTCTTT. It yields the protein CASTGKYRGMNTEAFF. The chain combines TRBV2 with TRBJ1-1; D is uncertain. V dropped 7 bases and J dropped 0 bases, with 18 bases sitting between them. There are 16 residues in the CDR3. Per germline, CDR1 SNHLY and CDR2 FYNNEI.

This clonotype was counted only a few times. The J gene is TRBJ2-7, the V gene TRBV5-1; the D gene is possibly TRBD2 (6 bases). Trimming removed 10 bases from V and 5 bases from J, with 19 bases in between. This CDR3 has 13 amino acids. Looked up from germline, CDR1 is SGHRS and CDR2 is YFSETQ. This CDR3 is CASRGGVGDEQYF. The CDR3 coding sequence is TGCGCCTCCCGCGGCGGGGTAGGGGACGAGCAGTACTTC.

In DNA, the CDR3 is TGTGCCAGCAGCTTAGCTGCCGGGACATTAAGCACAGATACGCAGTATTTT. It encodes CASSLAAGTLSTDTQYF. The rearrangement links TRBV7-8 to TRBJ2-3, with D maybe TRBD1 (6 bases). The V gene lost 0 bases and the J gene lost 0 bases, with 13 bases spanning the gap. Germline-derived CDR1 and CDR2 are SGHVS and FQNEAQ. The CDR3 loop spans 17 amino acids.

This clonotype was observed a handful of times. This sequence joins TRBV12-3 or TRBV12-4 and TRBJ2-1; 10 bases match TRBD1. CDR3 size: 15 residues. The ends lost 5 bases at V and 4 bases at J; junction bases unmatched: 5. The CDR3 is CASSTGQGGYNEQFF. The CDR3 region has the DNA TGTGCCAGCAGTACCGGACAGGGGGGTTACAATGAGCAGTTCTTC.

This clonotype showed up just a few times. This chain uses TRBV6-5 with TRBJ1-3, with TRBD1 matching 8 bases. The CDR3 sequence is 15 residues long. From germline, CDR1 is MNHEY and CDR2 SVGAGI. The junction had 1 base not matched to a gene; V was cut back by 0 bases and J by 3 bases. The DNA for the CDR3 is TGTGCCAGCAGTTACTCGACAGGGGTTGGAAACACCATATATTTT. Protein sequence: CASSYSTGVGNTIYF.

This chain joins TRBV5-1 and TRBJ2-5, with TRBD2 matching 7 bases. This CDR3 has 14 amino acids. The junction had 5 bases not matched to a gene; V was cut back by 1 base and J by 5 bases. From germline, CDR1 is SGHRS and CDR2 YFSETQ. The CDR3 protein is CASSLRGEGETQYF. CDR3 nucleotides: TGCGCCAGCAGCTTGCGGGGGGAAGGGGAGACCCAGTACTTC. Variable domain in full (rest from reference TRBV5-1 and TRBJ2-5): KAGVTQTPRYLIKTRGQQVTLSCSPISGHRSVSWYQQTPGQGLQFLFEYFSETQRNKGNFPGRFSGRQFSNSRSEMNVSTLELGDSALYLCASSLRGEGETQYFGPGTRLLVL.

The J gene is TRBJ1-1, the V gene TRBV6-6; tentatively, D is TRBD1 (6 bases). V lost 4 bases, J lost 8 bases, and 11 bases lay in between. Germline CDR1 and CDR2: MNHNY and SVGAGI (reference sequence). The CDR3 runs 12 residues. The CDR3 spells CASSSLDREAFF. The CDR3 DNA reads TGTGCCAGCAGTTCTCTCGACAGGGAAGCTTTCTTT.